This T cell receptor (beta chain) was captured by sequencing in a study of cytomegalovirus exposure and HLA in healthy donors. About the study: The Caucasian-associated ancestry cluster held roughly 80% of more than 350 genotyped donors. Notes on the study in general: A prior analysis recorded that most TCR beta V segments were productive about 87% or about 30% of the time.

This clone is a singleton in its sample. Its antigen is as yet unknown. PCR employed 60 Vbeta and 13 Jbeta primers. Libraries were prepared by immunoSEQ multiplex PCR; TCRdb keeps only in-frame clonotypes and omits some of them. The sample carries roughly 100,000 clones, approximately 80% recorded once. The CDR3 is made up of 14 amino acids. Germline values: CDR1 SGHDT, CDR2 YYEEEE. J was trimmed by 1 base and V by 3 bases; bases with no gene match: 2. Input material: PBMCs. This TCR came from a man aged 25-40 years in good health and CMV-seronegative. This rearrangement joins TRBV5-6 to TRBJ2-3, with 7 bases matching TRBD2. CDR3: CASSSGGRTDTQYF. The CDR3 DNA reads TGTGCCAGCAGCTCGGGGGGTCGCACAGATACGCAGTATTTT.